This record covers a single T cell receptor beta chain. The source of the sample is a study of T cell clonotyping in hematopoietic cell transplantation. Sequencing was performed with immunoSEQ multiplex PCR; in TCRdb, only in-frame clones are kept and a portion is missing. The table has some 15,000 clones, approximately 83% seen once; the top ten hold 5.8%. Blood collection times were about day -28 and days 30, 100, 180 posttransplant. The clonotype was recovered from a female patient in her thirties or forties who had an allogeneic stem cell transplant from a related donor, so T cells may come from the graft donor. Some clones in this sample may be carry-over from other donors' samples. Sequences were derived from PBMCs, sampled 100 days after allogeneic stem cell transplant.

The CDR3 coding sequence is TGTGCCAGTAGTATCAGGGCTGCCGATGGCTACACCTTC. Its translation is CASSIRAADGYTF. The rearrangement uses TRBV19 and TRBJ1-2, with TRBD1 as a possible D gene (5 bases). Trimming shortened V by 3 bases and J by 6 bases, and 11 bases separated the two germline ends. In germline, CDR1 is LNHDA, CDR2 SQIVND (reference sequence). This CDR3 is 13 amino acids long.